These T cell receptor beta chains were read from a single sample in a study of beta chain features in type 1 diabetes. Profiling relied on immunoSEQ multiplex PCR, and the TCRdb table lists in-frame clones only, not all of them. The table includes 300,000 to 450,000 clones, over 10% detected once. Source material: naive CD4+ T cells from blood. The receptors derive from a man between 18 and 35 years old in good health. Each CDR3 is given with its conserved first and last residue. D genes are given only for firm matches. Only some rows state a clone size, as once, few, many or a class for expanded clones.

cdr3_length j_call clone_size v_call d_call cdr3_nt cdr3_aa
16 TRBJ1-5 - TRBV27 TRBD1 TGTGCCAGCAGTCGACAGGGGGCGAATAGCAATCAGCCCCAGCATTTT CASSRQGANSNQPQHF
15 TRBJ1-5 few TRBV28 TRBD1 TGTGCCAGCAGTCCGACAGGGGGAATCAATCAGCCCCAGCATTTT CASSPTGGINQPQHF
15 TRBJ2-3 few TRBV9 TRBD2 TGTGCCAGCAGCGTAGTGGGGGGGAGCACAGATACGCAGTATTTT CASSVVGGSTDTQYF
15 TRBJ2-7 - TRBV29-1 TRBD2 TGCAGCGTTTGGGAACTAGCGGGGTCCTCCTACGAGCAGTACTTC CSVWELAGSSYEQYF
15 TRBJ1-2 few TRBV5-6 - TGTGCCAGCAGAAGTTTAGGCCAGGGGTCCTCTGGCTACACCTTC CASRSLGQGSSGYTF
13 TRBJ2-5 - TRBV19 - TGTGCCAGTAGTATCCAGGTTCAAGAGACCCAGTACTTC CASSIQVQETQYF
14 TRBJ1-1 few TRBV18 - TGTGCCAGCTCACCCAATACAGGGAACACTGAAGCTTTCTTT CASSPNTGNTEAFF
11 TRBJ2-7 few TRBV11-2 - TGTGCCAGCAGCCTCGCACTCGGGCAGTACTTC CASSLALGQYF
15 TRBJ2-1 few TRBV11-1 - TGTGCCAGCAGCACAAGACTCATTTCGGCCATTGAGCAGTTCTTC CASSTRLISAIEQFF
16 TRBJ2-5 few TRBV28 TRBD2 TGTGCCAGCAGTATACGACTAGCGGGAGGGTTGAAGACCCAGTACTTC CASSIRLAGGLKTQYF
15 TRBJ2-3 - TRBV5-1 TRBD2 TGCGCCTCAGGGGATAGCGGGGAAAGCACAGATACGCAGTATTTT CASGDSGESTDTQYF
14 TRBJ2-7 few TRBV27 - TGTGCCAGCAGTCCCCGGGGAGGACCCTACGAGCAGTACTTC CASSPRGGPYEQYF
13 TRBJ1-5 - TRBV9 - TGTGCCAGCAGCGTAGCAAATGAGGAGCCCCAGCATTTT CASSVANEEPQHF
18 TRBJ2-6 few TRBV19 - TGTGCCAGTAGTCCCAACCTCTGGCCCAGCTCTGGGGCCAACGTCCTGACTTTC CASSPNLWPSSGANVLTF
14 TRBJ2-7 few TRBV30 TRBD2 TGTGCCTGGATCGGGAGGGGAAAAGGGGCCGAACAGTACTTC CAWIGRGKGAEQYF
17 TRBJ2-3 few TRBV7-2 TRBD2 TGTGCCAGCAGCCCCCGGGTAGCGGGAGTGGTGGCAGATACGCAGTATTTT CASSPRVAGVVADTQYF
13 TRBJ2-5 few TRBV7-3 - TGTGCCAGCAGCTCCGGGAGTCGAAATGTCCAGTACTTC CASSSGSRNVQYF
17 TRBJ1-1 - TRBV18 TRBD1 TGTGCCAGCTCACCACCGGCGACAGGGGGAATAGGGGGTGAAGCTTTCTTT CASSPPATGGIGGEAFF
14 TRBJ1-5 - TRBV10-3 - TGTGCCATCAGTGAGTCGACGGGTGTAGGGCCCCAGCATTTT CAISESTGVGPQHF
12 TRBJ1-1 - TRBV6-5 - TGTGCCAGCCCTGCGGGGTCGGCTGAAGCTTTCTTT CASPAGSAEAFF
15 TRBJ2-5 - TRBV30 - TGTGCCTGGATTCGGAGCGCCCTAGGAGGGGAGACCCAGTACTTC CAWIRSALGGETQYF
18 TRBJ2-1 few TRBV7-9 - TGTGCCAGCAGCCCGGCGGGTTTGGGCGGGAACACCTACAATGAGCAGTTCTTC CASSPAGLGGNTYNEQFF
14 TRBJ1-6 - TRBV14 - TGTGCCAGCAGCCAAATCGGAGGGAATTCACCCCTCCACTTT CASSQIGGNSPLHF
15 TRBJ2-7 - TRBV7-2 - TGTGCCAGCAGCGTAGGGACACCCTACTCGAACGAGCAGTACTTC CASSVGTPYSNEQYF
13 TRBJ1-2 - TRBV6-5 - TGTGCCAGCAGCGACGGACGGGGCTATGGCTACACCTTC CASSDGRGYGYTF
17 TRBJ2-5 - TRBV12-5 TRBD1 TGTGCTAGTGGTTTGGGAGACGGCAGGGGGTTCGGAGAGACCCAGTACTTC CASGLGDGRGFGETQYF
13 TRBJ1-5 few TRBV29-1 TRBD1 TGCAGCGTCTCCGACAGGGGAAGACAGCCCCAGCATTTT CSVSDRGRQPQHF
14 TRBJ2-5 - TRBV6-1 - TGTGCCAGCGGGAGGATACCACCTGGAGAGACCCAGTACTTC CASGRIPPGETQYF
15 TRBJ2-7 few TRBV30 TRBD2 TGTGCCTGGAGTGTACTACGCGGGAGACTCAACGAGCAGTACTTC CAWSVLRGRLNEQYF
14 TRBJ1-2 - TRBV5-6 - TGTGCCAGCAGCTTTGGGCAGGGGCACTATGGCTACACCTTC CASSFGQGHYGYTF
15 TRBJ2-7 - TRBV29-1 TRBD1 TGCAGCGTTCGGGTTGGGACAGGGGGCTACTACGAGCAGTACTTC CSVRVGTGGYYEQYF
15 TRBJ1-6 - TRBV6-5 - TGTGCCAGCAGTTACTCGGACAGCCGTGATTCACCCCTCCACTTT CASSYSDSRDSPLHF
14 TRBJ2-1 - TRBV29-1 - TGCAGCGTTTTACCAGCGATCTCCTACAATGAGCAGTTCTTC CSVLPAISYNEQFF
15 TRBJ2-3 - TRBV7-9 - TGTGCCAGCAGTTTTGGCGGGCGGAGCACAGATACGCAGTATTTT CASSFGGRSTDTQYF
16 TRBJ2-5 few TRBV7-2 - TGCGCCAGCAGCCAAGATATTGGCAGCCTCGGGGAGACCCAGTACTTC CASSQDIGSLGETQYF
15 TRBJ1-4 - TRBV9 - TGTGCCAGCAGCGTTTCTTCGAGAACTAATGAAAAACTGTTTTTT CASSVSSRTNEKLFF
14 TRBJ2-5 - TRBV6-5 - TGTGCCAGCAGTCCCCCGGGACTTCGAGAGACCCAGTACTTC CASSPPGLRETQYF